This T cell receptor beta chain was captured by sequencing in a study of T-cell reconstitution after alpha-beta-depleted transplantation in children. Comments on this clonotype: The antigen remains unidentified.

Molecular barcoding with unique molecular identifiers was used for the TCRbeta library. TCRdb reanalysed the PCR reads using MiXCR and keeps one entry per CDR3 protein. The sample holds around 90,000 distinct CDR3 sequences; 15% are singletons and the top ten take around 20%. Study-wide results and caveats: At day 60, the high TCRbeta diversity found in some patients originated from recipient T cells and thymic progenitors that had survived. Counts and diversity of T cells one year after transplant came mostly from newly produced T cells. Reportedly, only several hundred clones from non-depleted graft cells drove alpha-beta T-cell counts at about two months.

Germline assignment: CDR1 DFQATT and CDR2 SNEGSKA (reference sequence). V was clipped by 7 bases and J by 2 bases, with 4 bases between them. The CDR3 sequence is 10 residues long. This TCR was sampled from a male patient under 10 years old who had a stem cell transplant for acute lymphoblastic leukemia, so the T cells may come from the graft donor. This material consisted of PBMCs, mostly from graft donor cells, taken 180 days after TCRalphabeta/CD19-depleted stem cell transplant. The rearrangement uses TRBV20-1 and TRBJ2-3; D call uncertain. CDR3 region: CSVATDTQYF. CDR3 coding DNA: TGCAGTGTTGCCACAGATACGCAGTATTTT.